Listed below are T cell receptor beta chains from one sample, sequenced in a study of T-cell reconstitution after alpha-beta-depleted transplantation in children. TCRdb reprocessed the PCR reads with MiXCR, giving one entry per CDR3 protein. The table has about 400,000 distinct CDR3 sequences, around 16% seen once. Sample: PBMCs, mostly from graft donor cells, taken 360 days after TCRalphabeta/CD19-depleted stem cell transplant. The receptors here all came from a boy under two years old who had a stem cell transplant for Wiskott-Aldrich syndrome, so the T cells may come from the graft donor. CDR3s include the opening cysteine and the closing phenylalanine or tryptophan. The D gene is left open where the match is weak. Size is omitted from some rows. Given values are once, few, many or a class for expanded clones.

clone size: NA
D gene: NA
V gene: TRBV2
J gene: TRBJ2-4
CDR3 protein: CASGTRTAKNIQYF
CDR3 DNA: TGTGCCAGCGGTACTAGGACAGCCAAAAACATTCAGTACTTC

clone size: few
D gene: NA
V gene: TRBV20-1
J gene: TRBJ2-1
CDR3 protein: CSASFWRADYNEQFF
CDR3 DNA: TGCAGTGCTAGCTTTTGGCGGGCCGACTACAATGAGCAGTTCTTC

clone size: NA
D gene: NA
V gene: TRBV29-1
J gene: TRBJ2-2
CDR3 protein: CSVAGLLTGELFF
CDR3 DNA: TGCAGCGTGGCAGGACTACTCACCGGGGAGCTGTTTTTT

clone size: NA
D gene: NA
V gene: TRBV12-3/TRBV12-4
J gene: TRBJ2-7
CDR3 protein: CASSFKYPPPYEQYF
CDR3 DNA: TGTGCCAGCAGTTTTAAGTATCCTCCCCCCTACGAGCAGTACTTC

clone size: few
D gene: NA
V gene: TRBV5-1
J gene: TRBJ2-2
CDR3 protein: CASSRDSYTGELFF
CDR3 DNA: TGCGCCAGCAGCCGGGACTCCTACACCGGGGAGCTGTTTTTT

clone size: few
D gene: NA
V gene: TRBV7-9
J gene: TRBJ1-3
CDR3 protein: CASSFQRGGRNTIYF
CDR3 DNA: TGTGCCAGCAGCTTCCAACGCGGGGGGAGGAACACCATATATTTT

clone size: few
D gene: TRBD2
V gene: TRBV29-1
J gene: TRBJ2-7
CDR3 protein: CSVLGGTYEQYF
CDR3 DNA: TGCAGCGTTTTGGGGGGGACCTACGAGCAGTACTTC

clone size: NA
D gene: NA
V gene: TRBV11-1
J gene: TRBJ2-1
CDR3 protein: CASSLGGDSGYNEQFF
CDR3 DNA: TGTGCCAGCAGCTTAGGGGGTGACAGCGGCTACAATGAGCAGTTCTTC

clone size: NA
D gene: TRBD1
V gene: TRBV10-3
J gene: TRBJ2-1
CDR3 protein: CAISERNRDRLYNEQFF
CDR3 DNA: TGTGCCATCAGTGAAAGAAACCGGGACAGGCTTTACAATGAGCAGTTCTTC

clone size: once
D gene: NA
V gene: TRBV6-1
J gene: TRBJ2-5
CDR3 protein: CASTPTGRETQYF
CDR3 DNA: TGTGCCAGCACCCCGACAGGGAGGGAGACCCAGTACTTC

clone size: few
D gene: TRBD2
V gene: TRBV4-3
J gene: TRBJ2-2
CDR3 protein: CASSQENPFAGDPHTGELFF
CDR3 DNA: TGCGCCAGCAGCCAGGAAAATCCCTTCGCGGGAGACCCCCACACCGGGGAGCTGTTTTTT

clone size: NA
D gene: NA
V gene: TRBV27
J gene: TRBJ2-7
CDR3 protein: CASSLSGVGYEQYF
CDR3 DNA: TGTGCCAGCAGTTTATCAGGGGTCGGCTACGAGCAGTACTTC

clone size: NA
D gene: NA
V gene: TRBV4-3
J gene: TRBJ2-7
CDR3 protein: CASSQDLPAGAYEQYF
CDR3 DNA: TGCGCCAGCAGCCAAGATCTTCCAGCAGGGGCCTACGAGCAGTACTTC

clone size: many
D gene: TRBD2
V gene: TRBV12-3/TRBV12-4
J gene: TRBJ2-5
CDR3 protein: CASRPGLAGEGETQYF
CDR3 DNA: TGTGCCAGCAGACCGGGACTAGCGGGAGAGGGAGAGACCCAGTACTTC

clone size: NA
D gene: TRBD2
V gene: TRBV29-1
J gene: TRBJ2-7
CDR3 protein: CSVEVRGNRAGYEQYF
CDR3 DNA: TGCAGCGTTGAAGTCCGCGGAAATCGAGCGGGGTACGAGCAGTACTTC

clone size: NA
D gene: NA
V gene: TRBV10-1
J gene: TRBJ2-1
CDR3 protein: CASSDRVRSGLSSYNEQFF
CDR3 DNA: TGCGCCAGCAGTGACCGGGTAAGGAGCGGACTAAGCTCCTACAATGAGCAGTTCTTC

clone size: NA
D gene: TRBD1
V gene: TRBV30
J gene: TRBJ2-5
CDR3 protein: CAWSARDRQQETQYF
CDR3 DNA: TGTGCCTGGAGTGCCCGGGACAGACAACAAGAGACCCAGTACTTC

clone size: few
D gene: NA
V gene: TRBV7-2
J gene: TRBJ2-3
CDR3 protein: CASSLGVTGRFADTQYF
CDR3 DNA: TGTGCCAGCAGCTTAGGGGTAACGGGAAGGTTCGCAGATACGCAGTATTTT

clone size: NA
D gene: NA
V gene: TRBV29-1
J gene: TRBJ2-3
CDR3 protein: CSILTDTQYF
CDR3 DNA: TGCAGCATCCTTACAGATACGCAGTATTTT

clone size: NA
D gene: TRBD2
V gene: TRBV20-1
J gene: TRBJ2-3
CDR3 protein: CSARKRELDTQYF
CDR3 DNA: TGCAGTGCTAGGAAGCGGGAGTTAGATACGCAGTATTTT

clone size: few
D gene: NA
V gene: TRBV28
J gene: TRBJ1-6
CDR3 protein: CASITNEGTLHF
CDR3 DNA: TGTGCCAGCATTACTAATGAGGGAACCCTCCACTTT

clone size: NA
D gene: NA
V gene: TRBV12-3/TRBV12-4
J gene: TRBJ2-7
CDR3 protein: CASSSFQGQGFYEQYF
CDR3 DNA: TGTGCCAGCAGTTCATTCCAGGGGCAAGGATTCTACGAGCAGTACTTC

clone size: few
D gene: TRBD2
V gene: TRBV6-2/TRBV6-3
J gene: TRBJ2-1
CDR3 protein: CASSYSLAGITTAYNEQFF
CDR3 DNA: TGTGCCAGCAGTTACTCGCTAGCGGGAATCACTACTGCCTACAATGAGCAGTTCTTC

clone size: NA
D gene: NA
V gene: TRBV6-1
J gene: TRBJ1-2
CDR3 protein: CASSPQGRPRGYTF
CDR3 DNA: TGTGCCAGCAGTCCACAGGGACGTCCCAGGGGCTACACCTTC

clone size: few
D gene: NA
V gene: TRBV24-1
J gene: TRBJ2-7
CDR3 protein: CATSDLRGNEQYF
CDR3 DNA: TGTGCCACCAGTGATTTGCGAGGGAACGAGCAGTACTTC

clone size: few
D gene: TRBD1
V gene: TRBV5-6
J gene: TRBJ2-5
CDR3 protein: CASSLVGTGLRETQYF
CDR3 DNA: TGTGCCAGCAGCTTGGTTGGGACAGGGTTAAGAGAGACCCAGTACTTC

clone size: NA
D gene: NA
V gene: TRBV6-5
J gene: TRBJ2-4
CDR3 protein: CASSYSETSAKNIQYF
CDR3 DNA: TGTGCCAGCAGTTACTCCGAGACATCAGCCAAAAACATTCAGTACTTC

clone size: NA
D gene: NA
V gene: TRBV11-3
J gene: TRBJ2-3
CDR3 protein: CASSLVSKDTQYF
CDR3 DNA: TGTGCCAGCAGCTTAGTTAGCAAGGATACGCAGTATTTT

clone size: NA
D gene: TRBD1
V gene: TRBV19
J gene: TRBJ2-7
CDR3 protein: CASSTSGTGATYSYEQYF
CDR3 DNA: TGTGCCAGTAGTACTTCCGGGACAGGGGCTACCTACTCCTACGAGCAGTACTTC

clone size: few
D gene: TRBD1
V gene: TRBV7-9
J gene: TRBJ2-5
CDR3 protein: CAGQGRGQETQYF
CDR3 DNA: TGTGCCGGACAGGGGAGGGGTCAAGAGACCCAGTACTTC

clone size: few
D gene: NA
V gene: TRBV24-1
J gene: TRBJ2-2
CDR3 protein: CATISTNTGELFF
CDR3 DNA: TGTGCCACGATTTCCACGAACACCGGGGAGCTGTTTTTT

clone size: NA
D gene: TRBD2
V gene: TRBV3-1
J gene: TRBJ2-2
CDR3 protein: CASSQARLAGGGELFF
CDR3 DNA: TGTGCCAGCAGCCAAGCCCGGCTAGCGGGGGGCGGGGAGCTGTTTTTT

clone size: NA
D gene: TRBD2
V gene: TRBV27
J gene: TRBJ2-2
CDR3 protein: CASSFGGGYGRTGELFF
CDR3 DNA: TGTGCCAGCAGTTTTGGGGGAGGGTACGGAAGGACCGGGGAGCTGTTTTTT

clone size: many
D gene: NA
V gene: TRBV7-6
J gene: TRBJ2-2
CDR3 protein: CASSLAVGVHGELFF
CDR3 DNA: TGTGCCAGCAGCTTAGCGGTCGGGGTTCACGGGGAGCTGTTTTTT

clone size: NA
D gene: TRBD1
V gene: TRBV10-3
J gene: TRBJ2-5
CDR3 protein: CAISESTVDRLQETQYF
CDR3 DNA: TGTGCCATCAGTGAGTCGACTGTGGACAGGTTACAAGAGACCCAGTACTTC

clone size: few
D gene: NA
V gene: TRBV12-3/TRBV12-4
J gene: TRBJ2-1
CDR3 protein: CASSTVPLGNEQFF
CDR3 DNA: TGTGCCAGCAGTACTGTCCCCCTGGGCAATGAGCAGTTCTTC

clone size: NA
D gene: NA
V gene: TRBV29-1
J gene: TRBJ2-1
CDR3 protein: CSVARLMTYNEQFF
CDR3 DNA: TGCAGCGTTGCAAGGCTCATGACCTACAATGAGCAGTTCTTC